One sample yielded the 2 T cell receptor beta chains listed below, sequenced in a study of blood T cell repertoires in COVID-19. Assay: immunoSEQ multiplex PCR; the TCRdb copy retains only in-frame clones and omits some. The profile shows over 85,000 clones, about 87% of them singletons. The sequencing input was peripheral blood. These receptors were taken from a human donor in a cohort sampled during active COVID-19.

This chain joins TRBV13 and TRBJ1-1; the match to TRBD1 covers 7 bases. With 0 bases clipped from V and 5 bases from J, the junction kept 3 bases outside the gene matches. The CDR3 is 14 residues long. The germline V gene has CDR1 PRHDT and CDR2 FYEKMQ (reference sequence). CDR3 loop: CASSLGTGTTEAFF. The CDR3 DNA sequence: TGTGCCAGCAGCTTAGGGACAGGGACGACTGAAGCTTTCTTT. The whole variable domain, remainder taken from reference TRBV13 and TRBJ1-1, is AAGVIQSPRHLIKEKRETATLKCYPIPRHDTVYWYQQGPGQDPQFLISFYEKMQSDKGSIPDRFSAQQFSDYHSELNMSSLELGDSALYFCASSLGTGTTEAFFGQGTRLTVV.

V usage is TRBV20-1 and J usage is TRBJ1-2; D remains ambiguous. V shed 3 bases and J shed 1 base, with 9 bases lying between them. From germline, CDR1 is DFQATT and CDR2 SNEGSKA (reference sequence). The CDR3 sequence is 13 residues long. The CDR3: CSASVGVNYGYTF. In DNA form, the CDR3 reads TGCAGTGCTAGTGTGGGCGTTAACTATGGCTACACCTTC.